Following are 18 T cell receptor beta chains from one sample sequenced in a study of immune evolution from preneoplasia to lung adenocarcinoma. The method was immunoSEQ multiplex PCR; TCRdb's version includes in-frame clones alone and lacks a portion of them. In the table there are roughly 10,000 clones, roughly 89% of which are singletons. The sample comprised FFPE invasive lung adenocarcinoma tissue. The receptor set was obtained from a person aged 65 to 85 with invasive lung adenocarcinoma.

This chain connects TRBV6-5 to TRBJ1-1; D gene ambiguous. V was shortened by 2 bases and J by 11 bases, with 12 bases between the two germline ends. Germline V gene sequence: CDR1 MNHEY, CDR2 SVGAGI. The CDR3 length is 12 residues. CDR3 sequence: CASSYGSRLAFF. The CDR3 coding sequence is TGTGCCAGCAGTTACGGCAGTCGTTTGGCTTTCTTT.

The rearrangement joins TRBV5-1 to TRBJ2-5; TRBD1 agrees at 11 bases. The V and J ends lost 0 bases and 5 bases, in that order; junction bases with no gene match: 3. CDR1 SGHRS and CDR2 YFSETQ come from the germline V gene. CDR3 length: 15 amino acids. CDR3 amino acids: CASSLGTGGRETQYF. CDR3 DNA: TGCGCCAGCAGCTTGGGGACAGGGGGCCGGGAGACCCAGTACTTC. Full variable domain (rest looked up from reference TRBV5-1 and TRBJ2-5): KAGVTQTPRYLIKTRGQQVTLSCSPISGHRSVSWYQQTPGQGLQFLFEYFSETQRNKGNFPGRFSGRQFSNSRSEMNVSTLELGDSALYLCASSLGTGGRETQYFGPGTRLLVL.

The chain recombines TRBV30 with TRBJ1-1; D is possibly TRBD1 (6 bases). In germline, CDR1 is GTSNPN, CDR2 SVGIG (reference sequence). Deletions cut 1 base from V and 1 base from J, with 7 bases between. The CDR3 runs 13 residues. The CDR3 here is CAWSGGQNTEAFF. The CDR3 nucleotides read TGTGCCTGGAGTGGGGGGCAGAACACTGAAGCTTTCTTT.

The rearrangement uses TRBV29-1 and TRBJ1-4; 8 bases align to TRBD1. Germline loops: CDR1 SQVTM, CDR2 ANQGSEA. The CDR3 has 16 amino acids. The junction had 8 bases not matched to a gene; V was cut back by 5 bases and J by 0 bases. In nucleotides, the CDR3 is TGCAGCGTTACGTTCCTACAGGGGGCAACTAATGAAAAACTGTTTTTT. Translated: CSVTFLQGATNEKLFF.

The gene calls are TRBV29-1 and TRBJ1-1; perhaps TRBD1 as D (6 bases). Germline V gene sequence: CDR1 SQVTM, CDR2 ANQGSEA. Trimming shortened V by 1 base and J by 4 bases, and 16 bases separated the two germline ends. CDR3 length equals 15 residues. The CDR3 sequence: CSVEGGGRGGTEAFF. The CDR3 DNA reads as TGCAGCGTTGAAGGTGGGGGCAGGGGTGGCACTGAAGCTTTCTTT.

This clone was seen only once. The rearrangement uses TRBV5-1 and TRBJ2-5, with D perhaps TRBD2 (5 bases). V was pared by 1 base and J by 5 bases, with 12 bases between. This CDR3 has 14 residues. Looked up from germline, CDR1 is SGHRS and CDR2 is YFSETQ. Written as DNA, the CDR3 is TGCGCCAGCAGCTTGCGAGGGATGAGGGAGACCCAGTACTTC. Its protein is CASSLRGMRETQYF. Combining the CDR3 with reference TRBV5-1 and TRBJ2-5 gives the whole variable domain KAGVTQTPRYLIKTRGQQVTLSCSPISGHRSVSWYQQTPGQGLQFLFEYFSETQRNKGNFPGRFSGRQFSNSRSEMNVSTLELGDSALYLCASSLRGMRETQYFGPGTRLLVL.

The CDR3 sequence: CASSYDSGGRETQYF. The CDR3 DNA reads TGTGCCAGCAGTTACGATTCGGGAGGAAGGGAGACCCAGTACTTC. The genes are TRBV6-6 and TRBJ2-5; 7 positions match TRBD2. The CDR3 runs to 15 residues. Looked up from germline, CDR1 is MNHNY and CDR2 is SVGAGI (reference sequence). Trimming at V came to 2 bases and at J to 5 bases, leaving 8 bases not matched to a gene.

V and J are TRBV11-2 and TRBJ2-2, with D possibly being TRBD2 (5 bases). Germline V gene lookup returns CDR1 SGHAT and CDR2 FQNNGV. There are 14 residues in the CDR3. V lost 3 bases, J lost 7 bases, and 12 bases lay in between. The CDR3 loop reads CASSLRDLGGELFF. In DNA form, the CDR3 reads TGTGCCAGCAGCTTGAGGGATCTGGGCGGGGAGCTGTTTTTT.

The rearrangement joins TRBV6-5 to TRBJ1-1, with 12 nucleotides matching TRBD1. V shed 6 bases, J shed 10 bases, and the junction held 6 bases outside the gene matches. Germline V gives CDR1 MNHEY, CDR2 SVGAGI. CDR3 length equals 13 residues. The CDR3 region is CASRGQGARGAFF. CDR3 coding DNA: TGTGCCAGCAGGGGACAGGGGGCGAGAGGAGCTTTCTTT.

The chain is built from TRBV30 and TRBJ2-7, with a possible D match to TRBD1 (6 bases). The CDR3 has 12 amino acids. Germline CDR1 and CDR2: GTSNPN and SVGIG (reference sequence). V was pared by 3 bases and J by 3 bases, with 9 bases between. Written as DNA, the CDR3 is TGTGCCTGGAGCACAGGGATCTACGAGCAGTACTTC. It encodes CAWSTGIYEQYF. Filled out from reference TRBV30 and TRBJ2-7, the complete variable domain reads SQTIHQWPATLVQPVGSPLSLECTVEGTSNPNLYWYRQAAGRGLQLLFYSVGIGQISSEVPQNLSASRPQDRQFILSSKKLLLSDSGFYLCAWSTGIYEQYFGPGTRLTVT.

This clone was seen once. The chain couples TRBV5-1 to TRBJ1-2, with D unclear. Germline-derived CDR1 and CDR2 are SGHRS and YFSETQ. V was shortened by 2 bases and J by 6 bases, with 11 bases between the two germline ends. CDR3 length: 13 amino acids. The CDR3 DNA is TGCGCCAGCAGCTTAACAATAAGAAATGGCTACACCTTC. Its translation is CASSLTIRNGYTF.

This chain connects TRBV5-4 to TRBJ2-5, with unresolved D. Looked up from germline, CDR1 is SGHNT and CDR2 is YYREEE (reference sequence). Trimming took 3 bases from V and 5 from J, leaving 11 bases between them. CDR3 length equals 13 residues. The CDR3 protein is CASSSHHPETQYF. DNA of the CDR3: TGTGCCAGCAGCTCGCATCACCCGGAGACCCAGTACTTC.

This clone was detected only once. The chain is built from TRBV28 and TRBJ1-2, with 8 positions matching TRBD1. Germline V gene data show CDR1 as MDHEN and CDR2 as SYDVKM. The V gene end was trimmed by 3 bases and the J gene end by 8 bases; junction bases not matched to a gene: 11. The CDR3 covers 15 residues. CDR3 region: CASSFRDRGPGGYTF. In DNA, the CDR3 is TGTGCCAGCAGTTTCCGCGACAGGGGTCCAGGAGGCTACACCTTC.

The rearrangement joins TRBV4-1 to TRBJ2-7, with 11 bases that match TRBD2. CDR1 MGHRA and CDR2 YSYEKL come from the germline V gene. There are 15 residues in the CDR3. V shed 4 bases, J shed 4 bases, and the junction held 6 bases outside the gene matches. The CDR3 reads CASSRALAGGYEQYF. The CDR3 region has the DNA TGCGCCAGCAGCCGCGCCCTAGCGGGAGGATACGAGCAGTACTTC.

The chain recombines TRBV6-6 with TRBJ2-2; D is uncertain. Germline V gene sequence: CDR1 MNHNY, CDR2 SVGAGI (reference sequence). This CDR3 is 12 amino acids long. Trimming removed 7 bases at V and 7 bases at J, with 10 bases between. CDR3 sequence (DNA): TGTGCCAGCACCTTATACTACGGGGAGCTGTTTTTT. This encodes CASTLYYGELFF.

V is TRBV4-2 and J is TRBJ1-2, with TRBD1 identical over 8 bases. CDR3 size: 14 residues. Unmatched junction bases numbered 5, after V lost 4 bases and J lost 4 bases. CDR1 LGHNA and CDR2 YNFKEQ come from the germline V gene. The CDR3 region has the DNA TGTGCCAGCAGCCGGGGACAGGAGGGCTATGGCTACACCTTC. Protein: CASSRGQEGYGYTF.

Note on this clone: Within the sample, other DNA sequences also encode this same CDR3. The chain carries TRBV19 and TRBJ1-3; 11 bases are shared with TRBD1. V lost 4 bases, J lost 2 bases, and 1 base stayed unmatched. CDR1 is LNHDA and CDR2 is SQIVND in the germline V gene (reference sequence). CDR3 length: 15 amino acids. The CDR3 DNA sequence: TGTGCCAGTAGTAGGGGACAGGGGGCTGGAAACACCATATATTTT. Protein: CASSRGQGAGNTIYF. Looking up the rest from reference TRBV19 and TRBJ1-3 gives the full variable domain: DGGITQSPKYLFRKEGQNVTLSCEQNLNHDAMYWYRQDPGQGLRLIYYSQIVNDFQKGDIAEGYSVSREKKESFPLTVTSAQKNPTAFYLCASSRGQGAGNTIYFGEGSWLTVV.

The CDR3 loop reads CASSFLGAEGETQYF. In DNA form, the CDR3 reads TGCGCCAGCAGCTTTCTAGGGGCTGAGGGTGAGACCCAGTACTTC. V gene TRBV5-1 combines with J gene TRBJ2-5, with D perhaps assigned TRBD1 or TRBD2 (5 bases each). Trimming took off 2 bases at V and 5 bases at J, with 16 bases between the two ends. The germline V gene encodes CDR1 SGHRS and CDR2 YFSETQ. CDR3 length: 15 amino acids.